The 10 T cell receptor beta chains in this list originate from one sample, sequenced in a study of blood T cell repertoires in COVID-19. TCRdb's table, derived via immunoSEQ multiplex PCR, lists solely in-frame clones and lacks some. The data contain about 28,000 clones, roughly 90% of them singletons. Input material: peripheral blood. These receptors all come from a man aged 60-69 years with COVID-19, enrolled during active disease.

In its sample, this clone was seen once. The V and J genes are TRBV11-1 and TRBJ2-1; 7 bases are a match to TRBD2. The germline V gene encodes CDR1 SGHAT and CDR2 FQDESV (reference sequence). CDR3 length: 15 residues. J lost 6 bases, V lost 6 bases, and 11 bases had no gene match. CDR3 DNA sequence: TGTGCCAGCAGGTCGGGAGGTGCGAAGCTCAATGAGCAGTTCTTC. Protein: CASRSGGAKLNEQFF. The full variable domain, with the rest looked up from reference TRBV11-1 and TRBJ2-1, is EAEVAQSPRYKITEKSQAVAFWCDPISGHATLYWYRQILGQGPELLVQFQDESVVDDSQLPKDRFSAERLKGVDSTLKIQPAELGDSAMYLCASRSGGAKLNEQFFGPGTRLTVL.

This rearrangement joins TRBV12-3 or TRBV12-4 to TRBJ1-1, with no clear D. The CDR3 is made up of 12 amino acids. Trimming left V 4 bases short and J 10 bases short, with 13 bases between. The CDR3 DNA sequence: TGTGCCAGCAGTTCCCTTACTTATGGAGCTTTCTTT. Protein sequence: CASSSLTYGAFF.

This clone was seen a single time. The chain carries TRBV6-1 and TRBJ1-1; D gene ambiguous. The CDR3 runs to 13 residues. Looked up from germline, CDR1 is MNHNS and CDR2 is SASEGT. Trimming took 2 bases from V and 1 from J, leaving 5 bases between them. The chain's CDR3 is CASSEMANTEAFF. The CDR3 bases are TGTGCCAGCAGTGAAATGGCGAACACTGAAGCTTTCTTT.

This CDR3 reads CASSPVRGAETGELFF. The CDR3 region has the DNA TGTGCCAGCAGCCCCGTGCGGGGGGCAGAAACCGGGGAGCTGTTTTTT. The chain joins TRBV13 to TRBJ2-2; the match to TRBD2 covers 8 bases. V shed 5 bases, J shed 5 bases, and the junction held 10 bases outside the gene matches. This CDR3 comprises 16 residues. CDR1 is PRHDT, CDR2 FYEKMQ, per germline (reference sequence). The full variable domain, rest sourced from reference TRBV13 and TRBJ2-2, is AAGVIQSPRHLIKEKRETATLKCYPIPRHDTVYWYQQGPGQDPQFLISFYEKMQSDKGSIPDRFSAQQFSDYHSELNMSSLELGDSALYFCASSPVRGAETGELFFGEGSRLTVL.

The genes are TRBV7-9 and TRBJ2-2; TRBD2 matches at 9 bases. The CDR3 is 16 amino acids. Per germline, CDR1 SEHNR and CDR2 FQNEAQ (reference sequence). V shed 1 base, J shed 7 bases, and the junction held 7 bases outside the gene matches. The CDR3 reads CASSLVEREDIGELFF. In DNA, the CDR3 is TGTGCCAGCAGCTTAGTGGAGCGGGAGGATATCGGGGAGCTGTTTTTT.

Relative to its sample, this clone is large. This chain links TRBV5-6 with TRBJ2-1, with TRBD2 matching over 13 bases. Germline V gives CDR1 SGHDT, CDR2 YYEEEE. The CDR3 is 15 amino acids. The trim removed 4 bases at V and 8 bases at J, leaving 6 bases unmatched. The DNA for the CDR3 is TGTGCCAGCAGCGTAGGACTAGCGGGAGACCATGAGCAGTTCTTC. Translated: CASSVGLAGDHEQFF.

This chain links TRBV19 with TRBJ2-7; D perhaps matches TRBD1 (5 bases). This CDR3 is 14 amino acids long. The V gene's germline CDR1 is LNHDA and CDR2 SQIVND (reference sequence). V lost 3 bases and J 0 bases, leaving 9 bases between the germline ends. The CDR3 sequence is CASSIFQGSYEQYF. The CDR3 DNA sequence: TGTGCCAGTAGTATTTTTCAGGGCTCCTACGAGCAGTACTTC.

The genes are TRBV5-6 and TRBJ1-2; 8 bases agree with TRBD1. The germline V gene has CDR1 SGHDT and CDR2 YYEEEE. The CDR3 consists of 15 residues. V dropped 3 bases and J dropped 0; count of bases not matched to a gene: 4. The CDR3 coding sequence is TGTGCCAGCAGCTCCGACAGGGGAACTAACTATGGCTACACCTTC. This codes for CASSSDRGTNYGYTF. Drawing the rest from reference TRBV5-6 and TRBJ1-2, the complete variable domain is DAGVTQSPTHLIKTRGQQVTLRCSPKSGHDTVSWYQQALGQGPQFIFQYYEEEERQRGNFPDRFSGHQFPNYSSELNVNALLLGDSALYLCASSSDRGTNYGYTFGSGTRLTVV.

The table lists this clone with a few counts. This rearrangement joins TRBV5-8 to TRBJ1-3; a weak D match, TRBD1 (6 bases). Germline CDR1 reads SGHTS; CDR2 reads YDEGEE. The CDR3 covers 17 residues. V was clipped by 0 bases and J by 0 bases, with 13 bases between them. The CDR3 is CASSLVQGPISGNTIYF. Written as DNA, the CDR3 is TGTGCCAGCAGCTTGGTTCAGGGGCCCATCTCTGGAAACACCATATATTTT.

The chain joins TRBV6-1 to TRBJ2-3; tentative D call: TRBD1 (5 bases). The CDR3 spans 15 residues. V gave up 2 bases and J gave up 1 base, with 10 bases separating them. The germline V gene has CDR1 MNHNS and CDR2 SASEGT. CDR3 sequence reads: CASSEHLGGTDTQYF. CDR3 bases: TGTGCCAGCAGTGAACACCTAGGGGGCACAGATACGCAGTATTTT.